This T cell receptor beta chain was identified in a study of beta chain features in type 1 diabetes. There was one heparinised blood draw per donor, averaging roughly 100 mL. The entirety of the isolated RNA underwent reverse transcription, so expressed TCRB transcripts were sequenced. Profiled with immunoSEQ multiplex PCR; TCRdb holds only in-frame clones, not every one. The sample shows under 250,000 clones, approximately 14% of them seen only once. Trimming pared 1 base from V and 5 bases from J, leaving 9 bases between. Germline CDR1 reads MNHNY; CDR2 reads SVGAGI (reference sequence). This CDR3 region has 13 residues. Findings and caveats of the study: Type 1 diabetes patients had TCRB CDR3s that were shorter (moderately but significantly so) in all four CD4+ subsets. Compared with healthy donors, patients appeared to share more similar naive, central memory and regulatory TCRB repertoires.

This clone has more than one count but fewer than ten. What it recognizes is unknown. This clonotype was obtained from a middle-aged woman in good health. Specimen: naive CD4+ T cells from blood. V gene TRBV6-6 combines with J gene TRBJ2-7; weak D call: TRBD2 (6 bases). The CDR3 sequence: CASSYYTGDEQYF. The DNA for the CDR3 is TGTGCCAGCAGTTACTATACGGGGGACGAGCAGTACTTC.